Reported below is one T cell receptor beta chain. The specificity of this receptor is unknown. No clone much larger than this one lies a single base away; base qualities are absent. Taken from cysteine to phenylalanine, the CDR3 has 13 residues. Solely the CDR3 DNA is kept, with 39 bases framed from the first base. Genomic DNA was extracted from sorted cells for sequencing of the TCRbeta CDR3 region. The immunoSEQ Assay was used for sequencing of TCRbeta CDR3 regions. Here the immuneACCESS table is served through TCRdb, limited to in-frame sequences with V and J called. Missing clones are a known gap in these copies; in checked studies unresolved V genes cover under half, and the rest lacks a known reason. The sample table records 45,000 to 65,000 clones; almost 90% of these occur just once. The leading ten clones occupy 6.9% of the sample. This specimen belongs to a study of OX40 agonist ivuxolimab in advanced cancers. Study-wide context: Ivuxolimab, which targeted the costimulatory receptor OX40 (CD134), was an agonistic, fully human IgG2 monoclonal antibody. Intravenous ivuxolimab was administered to patients every 2 weeks at six dose levels: 0.01, 0.1, 0.3, 1.5, 3 and 10 mg/kg. Among the approximately 54 dose-escalation patients, around 19 had hepatocellular carcinoma, roughly 15 melanoma, 9 renal cell carcinoma and 9 head and neck cancer. A male proportion of roughly 80% and a mean age of about 60 years, ranging from 23 to 79, were recorded for the dose-escalation cohort. Patients were allowed to have had prior anti-PD-1, anti-PD-L1 or anti-CTLA-4 therapy, and 40% of the dose-escalation patients had previously received checkpoint inhibitors. Partial responses occurred in three dose-escalation patients, of whom one had hepatocellular carcinoma and two had cutaneous melanoma. The purpose of peripheral TCRbeta sequencing was to test whether ivuxolimab changed TCR sequence diversity and led to clonal T-cell expansion. The paper reports the monotherapy dose-escalation portion (N of about 52 patients) of the phase I ivuxolimab trial.

The trial excluded patients who had a history of autoimmune disease or who were on systemic immunosuppression. Peripheral blood for TCR sequencing was drawn from every dose cohort at baseline, at cycle 4 day 1 and at cycle 7 day 1. The samples were taken from a phase I, first-in-human, multicenter, open-label dose-escalation trial of ivuxolimab. Adults with locally advanced or metastatic head and neck squamous cell, hepatocellular, melanoma or renal cell carcinoma were enrolled in the trial. Before TCR sequencing, CD4+ T cells and CD8+ T cells were sorted from peripheral blood as separate populations. Overall study results and their limits: Low levels of normalized T-cell clonal expansion were also seen in some patients who did not respond. Partial responders in the 0.1-3.0 mg/kg groups had among the lowest normalized peripheral clonal expansion, especially among CD8+ T cells. At doses of 0.1 to 3.0 mg/kg, clonal expansion of both CD4+ and CD8+ blood T cells was observed from baseline to week 6. The antigen specificity of the peripheral T cells that underwent clonal expansion was not determined. After ivuxolimab, expanded clones were on average more numerous among CD8+ T cells than among CD4+ T cells.

The receptor was isolated from an adult with an advanced solid tumor such as melanoma, head and neck, liver or kidney cancer. The chain employs TRBV21-1 and TRBJ1-2. TRBV21-1 is reported as a pseudogene. Sample: CD4+ or CD8+ T cells sorted from blood, taken in a trial of the OX40 agonist ivuxolimab. The CDR3 protein: CASSPRDVGGYTF. Here is the DNA: TGTGCCAGCAGCCCCCGGGACGTGGGAGGCTACACCTTC.